These T cell receptor beta chains were read from a single sample in a study of blood T cell repertoires in COVID-19. Sequenced by immunoSEQ multiplex PCR; TCRdb stores in-frame clones only, minus some. Among fewer than 350,000 clones listed, 88% were seen once. Sequencing input: PBMCs or T cells enriched from blood (not recorded which). These receptor sequences come from a woman aged 55-70 years in a cohort exposed to, infected with or recovered from COVID-19 (not recorded which). CDR3s include the opening cysteine and the closing phenylalanine or tryptophan. D genes are given only for firm matches. Size is stated for part of the rows, as once, few or many counts, or as a class when the clone is expanded.

abundance	d_gene	j_gene	v_gene	CDR3aa	CDR3nt
-	TRBD1	TRBJ1-5	TRBV30	CAWKGTGGNQPQHF	TGTGCCTGGAAGGGGACAGGGGGCAATCAGCCCCAGCATTTT
-	TRBD1	TRBJ2-2	TRBV7-3	CASSPQGVLAAGELFF	TGTGCCAGCAGCCCACAGGGGGTACTAGCCGCCGGGGAGCTGTTTTTT
once	TRBD2	TRBJ2-7	TRBV6-5	CASIPWTSGMGEQYF	TGTGCCAGCATCCCATGGACTAGCGGGATGGGGGAGCAGTACTTC
once	TRBD1	TRBJ1-2	TRBV28	CASRLRTGTTNYGYTF	TGTGCCAGCCGACTTAGGACAGGGACAACTAACTATGGCTACACCTTC
-	-	TRBJ1-2	TRBV6-5	CASMTGHTNYGYTF	TGTGCCAGCATGACAGGACATACTAACTATGGCTACACCTTC
-	-	TRBJ2-3	TRBV12-5	CASGSTGEGSDTQYF	TGTGCTAGTGGTTCGACAGGGGAGGGTTCAGATACGCAGTATTTT
-	-	TRBJ1-1	TRBV9	CASSPAGVGRSGGTEAFF	TGTGCCAGCAGCCCAGCTGGGGTTGGGAGGTCCGGGGGCACTGAAGCTTTCTTT
-	-	TRBJ1-2	TRBV14	CASSQVEYGYTF	TGTGCCAGCAGCCAAGTTGAGTATGGCTACACCTTC
-	-	TRBJ1-1	TRBV5-4	CASSPYLRDTEAFF	TGTGCCAGCAGCCCTTACTTGAGGGACACTGAAGCTTTCTTT
-	TRBD1	TRBJ1-2	TRBV28	CASSVTGSYGYTF	TGTGCCAGCAGCGTGACAGGGAGCTATGGCTACACCTTC
-	-	TRBJ1-6	TRBV5-1	CASSLGQANNSPLHF	TGCGCCAGCAGCTTGGGACAGGCGAATAATTCACCCCTCCACTTT
-	TRBD2	TRBJ2-7	TRBV5-1	CASSPGLAGSKANEQYF	TGCGCCAGCAGCCCGGGACTAGCGGGATCGAAGGCGAACGAGCAGTACTTC
-	-	TRBJ1-5	TRBV11-2	CASSLVAGEGQPQHF	TGTGCCAGCAGCTTAGTGGCAGGGGAGGGTCAGCCCCAGCATTTT
-	TRBD2	TRBJ2-7	TRBV11-2	CASSPPGLAGGPEQYF	TGTGCCAGCAGTCCGCCGGGACTAGCGGGAGGGCCCGAGCAGTACTTC
-	TRBD1	TRBJ2-7	TRBV28	CASSLPGTGGSYEQYF	TGTGCCAGCAGTTTACCCGGGACAGGAGGATCCTACGAGCAGTACTTC
-	-	TRBJ1-1	TRBV19	CASRIQGGEAFF	TGTGCCAGTAGGATCCAGGGTGGTGAAGCTTTCTTT